This entry is about one TCR beta chain. Trimming removed 6 bases at V and 6 bases at J, with 8 bases between. The CDR3 consists of 11 residues. In the original analysis: For nucleated cells, counts were estimated from reference gene primer amplification. The method was immunoSEQ multiplex PCR; TCRdb's version includes in-frame clones alone and lacks a portion of them. Clone size and the V and J calls come from that table; the DNA yielded D and trimming. The profile covers 250,000 or so clones, with around four fifths appearing a single time and around 4% taken by the ten largest. The data were obtained in a study of blood T cell repertoires in COVID-19. Study overall: Acute and convalescent COVID-19 samples came from the United States, Italy and Spain. Nucleic acid was either cDNA or gDNA, and it came from T cells, B-cell-depleted T cells, or PBMCs.

The V call is TRBV12-3 or TRBV12-4, the J call TRBJ1-1; no firm D call. What was sequenced was peripheral blood. The clonotype comes from a man between 50 and 59 years old with acute or convalescent COVID-19. CDR3 amino acids: CASRERAEAFF. The CDR3 coding sequence is TGTGCCAGCAGGGAGAGGGCTGAAGCTTTCTTT.